The 10 T cell receptor beta chains below come from one sample, sequenced in a study of blood T cell repertoires in COVID-19. Sequencing used immunoSEQ multiplex PCR; TCRdb keeps in-frame clones, though not all of them. The sample consists of some 150,000 clones, about 85% of them appearing once. The sequenced sample consisted of peripheral blood. These receptors all come from a man in his 60s with COVID-19, enrolled during active disease.

The chain is built from TRBV7-9 and TRBJ1-2; TRBD1 agrees at 8 bases. The V gene's germline CDR1 is SEHNR and CDR2 FQNEAQ (reference sequence). There are 12 residues in the CDR3. J gave up 8 bases and V 7 bases, and 6 bases lay outside the gene matches. This CDR3 is CASTDRGEGYTF. The CDR3 nucleotides read TGTGCCAGCACCGACAGGGGTGAGGGCTACACCTTC.

The chain recombines TRBV19 with TRBJ2-5; 7 bases fit TRBD1. The germline CDR1 and CDR2 sequences are LNHDA and SQIVND (reference sequence). The J segment lost 1 base and the V segment lost 3 bases, leaving 5 bases of the junction unmatched. The CDR3 sequence is 15 residues long. CDR3 nucleotide sequence: TGTGCCAGTAGTATCGACAGGGTCAGCCAAGAGACCCAGTACTTC. Protein sequence: CASSIDRVSQETQYF.

The V and J genes are TRBV19 and TRBJ2-7; TRBD1 aligns across 7 bases. J was trimmed by 3 bases and V by 5 bases; bases with no gene match: 4. The CDR3 is 13 residues long. Per germline, CDR1 LNHDA and CDR2 SQIVND (reference sequence). The DNA of the CDR3 is TGTGCCAGTAGTCCAAGACAGGGCTACGAGCAGTACTTC. It specifies CASSPRQGYEQYF.

The rearrangement joins TRBV19 to TRBJ1-2, with 7 positions matching TRBD1. CDR1 is LNHDA, CDR2 SQIVND, per germline (reference sequence). The CDR3 sequence is 15 residues long. J was trimmed by 0 bases and V by 8 bases; bases with no gene match: 9. The CDR3 reads CASHEPGTANYGYTF. The CDR3 nucleotides are TGTGCCAGTCACGAACCCGGGACAGCTAACTATGGCTACACCTTC.

The table lists this clone with a few counts. The rearrangement joins TRBV29-1 to TRBJ1-6; no reliable D call. There are 16 residues in the CDR3. Looked up from germline, CDR1 is SQVTM and CDR2 is ANQGSEA. V shed 6 bases and J shed 8 bases, with 23 bases lying between them. The DNA of the CDR3 is TGCAGCGTGATATTTTTAGGCGGCGGGGTAGATTCACCCCTCCACTTT. It specifies CSVIFLGGGVDSPLHF.

V gene TRBV5-1 combines with J gene TRBJ2-5, with 11 bases matching TRBD1. The trim removed 7 bases at V and 4 bases at J, leaving 6 bases unmatched. The CDR3 runs to 14 residues. Germline CDR1 reads SGHRS; CDR2 reads YFSETQ. As DNA, the CDR3 is TGCGCCAGCGGTTTTGGGACAGGGGGAGAGACCCAGTACTTC. This codes for CASGFGTGGETQYF.

A single count supports this clone. The CDR3 DNA reads TGTGCCACCGCCGGGAGAGGGGGCTGGACTGAAGCTTTCTTT. It codes for CATAGRGGWTEAFF. The chain employs TRBV15 and TRBJ1-1, with TRBD1 matching over 7 bases. The CDR3 is 14 amino acids. Per the germline V gene, CDR1 is LNHNV and CDR2 is YYDKDF (reference sequence). V shed 8 bases and J 5 bases; nucleotides not matched to a gene: 11.

V usage is TRBV7-9 and J usage is TRBJ1-4, with 8 bases that match TRBD1. The CDR3 is 16 residues long. Germline-derived CDR1 and CDR2 are SEHNR and FQNEAQ (reference sequence). V shed 5 bases and J 7 bases; nucleotides not matched to a gene: 12. For the CDR3, the DNA is TGTGCCAGCAGCCCCCCGAGACAGGGGCAAGGTGAAAAACTGTTTTTT. It is translated as CASSPPRQGQGEKLFF.

V is TRBV6-6 and J is TRBJ1-2; D is unclear. V was cut by 0 bases and J by 1 base, with 6 bases left in between. CDR1 is MNHNY, CDR2 SVGAGI, per germline (reference sequence). The CDR3 spans 14 residues. CDR3 amino acids: CASSYSAGNYGYTF. CDR3 bases: TGTGCCAGCAGTTACTCGGCGGGTAACTATGGCTACACCTTC.

The chain has TRBV5-1 and TRBJ2-1; TRBD2 might be the D (7 bases). Germline V lookup: CDR1 SGHRS, CDR2 YFSETQ. V gave up 1 base and J gave up 7 bases, with 15 bases separating them. The CDR3 runs to 15 residues. The CDR3 coding sequence is TGCGCCAGCAGCTTGCTGGGGGGGGCCGGGAATGAGCAGTTCTTC. Translated, it gives CASSLLGGAGNEQFF.